This note documents a single TCR beta chain sequence. The antigen remains undetermined. The sample is drawn from a study of CD8 T cells in Susac syndrome. Looking at the study overall: Eight of the sequenced Susac syndrome patients were in remission, and about 6 had active disease. Findings of the study overall: The CD4+ T cell repertoires in Susac syndrome were not clonally expanded.

RNA in amounts of about 0.5 to 1 ug was reverse transcribed with random hexamers. immunoSEQ multiplex PCR amplified TCR beta CDR3 across 54 Vbeta, 13 Jbeta. TCRdb ran MiXCR on the immunoSEQ multiplex PCR reads and lists one entry per CDR3 protein. This table has about 140,000 distinct CDR3 sequences, under 97% appearing once. The clonotype comes from a human donor with Susac syndrome. Sequencing was done on a sample of CD4+ T cells from PBMCs.

The DNA for the CDR3 is TGTGCCTACCAGGATTCCTACGAGCAGTACTTC. It yields the protein CAYQDSYEQYF. The J gene is TRBJ2-7, the V gene TRBV5-4; D is unresolved. This CDR3 has 11 residues. Trimming took 10 bases from V and 1 from J, leaving 9 bases between them. Germline CDR1 SGHNT, CDR2 YYREEE (reference sequence).